These T cell receptor beta chains were read from a single sample in a study of T cells in localized non-small cell lung cancer. TCRdb's copy holds only in-frame clones and misses some; the assay was immunoSEQ multiplex PCR. The table records fewer than 25,000 clones, about 90% of them present only once. This specimen consisted of peripheral blood, obtained before any cancer treatment. These receptors were obtained from a male donor at least 60 years old with stage I squamous cell lung carcinoma. The CDR3 runs from the conserved cysteine through the conserved F or W. The D gene is left open where the match is weak. Expanded clones are given a class, and other clones once, few, many or no size at all.

j_call clone_size v_call d_call cdr3_nt cdr3_aa
TRBJ1-2 . TRBV28 TRBD1 TGTGCCAGCAGTGCGACAGGGAGAGACTATGGCTACACCTTC CASSATGRDYGYTF
TRBJ2-7 once TRBV21-1 . TGTGCCAGCAGTCCTAGCGGGGGGAGCTCCTACGAGCAGTACTTC CASSPSGGSSYEQYF
TRBJ1-2 . TRBV7-2 . TGTGCCAGCAGCTTAGCGCAGGCGCGTGGCTACACCTTC CASSLAQARGYTF
TRBJ2-7 . TRBV30 . TGTGCCTGGAGTGGGCAGGGGAACGAGCAGTACTTC CAWSGQGNEQYF
TRBJ1-2 . TRBV28 . TGTGCCAGCAGTTTACCCCGGGGCCCGCGGGTCTTCACCTTC CASSLPRGPRVFTF
TRBJ1-1 few TRBV30 TRBD1 TGTGCCTTGGACAGGACTGAAGCTTTCTTT CALDRTEAFF
TRBJ1-2 . TRBV2 . TGTGCCAGCAGGGCCTTCGGAGGGGCCAGTGCCTACACCTTC CASRAFGGASAYTF
TRBJ2-5 once TRBV29-1 . TGCAGCGCCCGAACAGGGTTCATGGAGACCCAGTACTTC CSARTGFMETQYF
TRBJ2-3 . TRBV5-4 TRBD1 TGTGCCAGCACAGCAGATGACAGGGGCGACGCAGATACGCAGTATTTT CASTADDRGDADTQYF
TRBJ2-5 . TRBV29-1 TRBD1 TGCAGCGCCCCCCTCGACAGGGGACAAGAGACCCAGTACTTC CSAPLDRGQETQYF
TRBJ2-5 . TRBV2 . TGTGCCAGCAGTCTTCAAGAGACCCAGTACTTC CASSLQETQYF
TRBJ2-1 . TRBV7-2 TRBD2 TGTGCCAGCAGCGATAGCGGGACCGAGCAGTTCTTC CASSDSGTEQFF
TRBJ2-5 . TRBV28 TRBD2 TGTGCCAGCTCCGGACTAGCGGGAAACCAAGAGACCCAGTACTTC CASSGLAGNQETQYF
TRBJ2-3 . TRBV7-9 . TGTGCCAGCAGCTTGGATAGGGGGGATACGCAGTATTTT CASSLDRGDTQYF
TRBJ2-1 . TRBV9 . TGTGCCAGCAGCGTAGGGAGTACCTACAATGAGCAGTTCTTC CASSVGSTYNEQFF
TRBJ2-3 . TRBV21-1 . TGTGCCAGCAGAAAAAGGAGGCGTCCCACAGATACGCAGTATTTT CASRKRRRPTDTQYF
TRBJ1-2 . TRBV18 . TGTGCCAGCTCACCGACAGTCAACTATGGCTACACCTTC CASSPTVNYGYTF
TRBJ2-3 . TRBV28 . TGTGCCAGCAGTTTGGGGCAGGGTAGCGATACGCAGTATTTT CASSLGQGSDTQYF
TRBJ2-5 . TRBV7-9 . TGTGCCAGCAGTATTAGCCCAGAGACCCAGTACTTC CASSISPETQYF
TRBJ2-3 . TRBV27 TRBD2 TGTGCCAGCAGCCCGACTAGCGGGAGAGCAGATACGCAGTATTTT CASSPTSGRADTQYF
TRBJ1-1 . TRBV7-9 . TGTGCCAGCAGCTTTCAGGACACTGAAGCTTTCTTT CASSFQDTEAFF
TRBJ1-1 . TRBV30 TRBD1 TGTGCCTGGAGTTTGGGACAGATAAACACTGAAGCTTTCTTT CAWSLGQINTEAFF
TRBJ2-7 once TRBV7-2 TRBD1 TGTGCCAGCAGCTCGATATGGACAGGGGACTACGAGCAGTACTTC CASSSIWTGDYEQYF
TRBJ1-2 . TRBV9 . TGTGCCAGCAGCGTAGGCCTCGGCGCGGATGGCTACACCTTC CASSVGLGADGYTF
TRBJ1-2 . TRBV19 TRBD1 TGTGCCAGTAGTGTTACAGGGGGAATCGGCTATGGCTACACCTTC CASSVTGGIGYGYTF
TRBJ2-5 . TRBV7-2 . TGTGCCAGCAGCTTAACAAGAGGGGAGACCCAGTACTTC CASSLTRGETQYF
TRBJ1-2 . TRBV10-3 . TGTGCCATCAGTGAAGGGGGGGCATCGAACTATGGCTACACCTTC CAISEGGASNYGYTF
TRBJ1-1 . TRBV28 . TGTGCCAGCAGTTTAACCCCTCATGGAGCTTTCTTT CASSLTPHGAFF
TRBJ2-5 . TRBV5-4 . TGTGCCAGCAGTTTGGGTCGGGTCCAAGAGACCCAGTACTTC CASSLGRVQETQYF
TRBJ2-3 . TRBV4-3 . TGCGCCAGCAGCTCATACAAAAGCACAGATACGCAGTATTTT CASSSYKSTDTQYF
TRBJ2-1 . TRBV11-3 . TGTGCCAGCAGCCGGATTGGCTCCTACAATGAGCAGTTCTTC CASSRIGSYNEQFF